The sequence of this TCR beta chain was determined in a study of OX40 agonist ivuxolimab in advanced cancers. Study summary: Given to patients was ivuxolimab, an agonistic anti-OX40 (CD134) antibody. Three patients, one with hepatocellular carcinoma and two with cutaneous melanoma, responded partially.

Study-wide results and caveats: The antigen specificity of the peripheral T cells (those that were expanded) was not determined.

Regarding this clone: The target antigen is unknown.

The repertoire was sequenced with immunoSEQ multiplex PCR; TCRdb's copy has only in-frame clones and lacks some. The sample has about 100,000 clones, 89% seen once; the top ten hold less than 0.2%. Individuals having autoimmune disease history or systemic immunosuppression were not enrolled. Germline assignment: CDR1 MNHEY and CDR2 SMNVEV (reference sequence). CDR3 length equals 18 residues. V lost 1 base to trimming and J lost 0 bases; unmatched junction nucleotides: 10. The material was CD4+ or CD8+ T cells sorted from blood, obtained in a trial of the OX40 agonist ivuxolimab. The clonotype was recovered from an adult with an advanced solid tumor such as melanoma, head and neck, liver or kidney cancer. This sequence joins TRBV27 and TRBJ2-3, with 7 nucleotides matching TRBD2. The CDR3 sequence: CASSLYASGAASTDTQYF. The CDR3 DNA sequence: TGTGCCAGCAGTTTATACGCTAGCGGAGCAGCTAGCACAGATACGCAGTATTTT.